Each of the 2 T cell receptor beta chains below was sequenced from the same sample in a study of Graves' ophthalmopathy and Graves' hyperthyroidism. Transcripts of RNA were the source for amplifying TCR beta CDR3 regions. HTBI primers were used in a first-round RT-PCR, which preceded a second-round multiplex PCR. TCRdb reprocessed the multiplex PCR reads with MiXCR, giving one entry per CDR3 protein. The sample gives about 390,000 distinct CDR3 sequences, 15% of which show up once; 5.5% to 7% is in the top ten. Sequencing used peripheral blood. These receptors originate from a woman in her late teens or twenties with stable Graves' hyperthyroidism.

As to this clonotype: It may be a read error: a sequence one base away is much more abundant. This sequence joins TRBV7-2 and TRBJ2-7; 10 bases fit TRBD2. Germline lookup yields CDR1 SGHTA and CDR2 FQGNSA. The CDR3 consists of 15 residues. V was pared by 0 bases and J by 9 bases, with 8 bases of the junction left unmatched. This chain's CDR3 is CASSLAQPASGGQYF. In DNA, the CDR3 is TGTGCCAGCAGCTTAGCGCAACCCGCTAGCGGGGGGCAGTACTTC.

The table lists this clonotype with many counts. V is TRBV24-1 and J is TRBJ2-5; 8 bases match TRBD1. The CDR3 extends over 16 amino acids. Germline V gene data show CDR1 as KGHDR and CDR2 as SFDVKD. J gave up 2 bases and V 3 bases, and 7 bases lay outside the gene matches. CDR3 coding DNA: TGTGCCACCAGTGATCATACAGGGGGGTCGCAAGAGACCCAGTACTTC. Translating gives CATSDHTGGSQETQYF.